This entry lists 27 T cell receptor beta chains sequenced from one sample in a study of beta chain features in type 1 diabetes. Isolated RNA was reverse transcribed in full, so expressed TCRB transcripts were sequenced. Measured with immunoSEQ multiplex PCR; TCRdb has only the in-frame clones, and not every one. The sample has fewer than 900,000 clones, about a sixth seen once. The sample comprised naive CD4+ T cells from blood. The receptors originated from a woman in her late teens or twenties in good health.

This sequence joins TRBV7-8 and TRBJ2-7; 8 bases are shared with TRBD2. The CDR3 spans 14 residues. V gave up 5 bases and J gave up 4 bases; unmatched junction bases: 7. The germline gives CDR1 SGHVS, CDR2 FQNEAQ. CDR3 sequence reads: CASSLGTRRYEQYF. The CDR3 coding sequence is TGTGCCAGCAGCCTAGGGACTAGAAGATACGAGCAGTACTTC.

The gene calls are TRBV6-5 and TRBJ1-4, with D possibly TRBD1 on 6 matching bases. This CDR3 has 16 residues. From germline, CDR1 is MNHEY and CDR2 SVGAGI. Trimming removed 2 bases at V and 0 bases at J, with 10 bases between. CDR3 loop: CASSYTGLATNEKLFF. The CDR3 nucleotides are TGTGCCAGCAGTTACACAGGGCTAGCAACTAATGAAAAACTGTTTTTT.

This clone showed up just a few times. Here the CDR3 DNA reads TGTGCCAGCAGCTCCAGGGGGCCTGGGGCCAACGTCCTGACTTTC. It yields the protein CASSSRGPGANVLTF. The chain links TRBV7-2 to TRBJ2-6; 8 nucleotides match TRBD1. Germline V gives CDR1 SGHTA, CDR2 FQGNSA. CDR3 length: 15 amino acids. V trimming: 4 bases; J trimming: 2 bases; junction bases outside the gene matches: 1.

CDR3 sequence: CASSLVTWGDTRTGELFF. The CDR3 region has the DNA TGTGCCAGCAGCTTAGTGACGTGGGGGGACACAAGAACCGGGGAGCTGTTTTTT. The chain is built from TRBV7-2 and TRBJ2-2, with D possibly being TRBD1 or TRBD2 (6 bases each). The length of the CDR3 is 18 residues. The V gene lost 1 base and the J gene lost 5 bases, with 20 bases spanning the gap. The germline V gene encodes CDR1 SGHTA and CDR2 FQGNSA. The full variable domain, with the rest looked up from reference TRBV7-2 and TRBJ2-2, is GAGVSQSPSNKVTEKGKDVELRCDPISGHTALYWYRQSLGQGLEFLIYFQGNSAPDKSGLPSDRFSAERTGGSVSTLTIQRTQQEDSAVYLCASSLVTWGDTRTGELFFGEGSRLTVL.

This clone came up a few times. The rearrangement links TRBV29-1 to TRBJ2-1; 9 positions match TRBD1. CDR1 and CDR2 (germline): SQVTM, ANQGSEA. Trimming cost V 8 bases and J 9 bases; bases outside gene matches: 11. The CDR3 totals 13 residues. CDR3 loop: CSIHRGQGSEQFF. The CDR3 coding sequence is TGCAGCATTCACAGGGGGCAAGGGAGTGAGCAGTTCTTC.

The rearrangement links TRBV5-4 to TRBJ2-2; D perhaps matches TRBD2 (6 bases). CDR1 and CDR2 from the germline V gene are SGHNT and YYREEE (reference sequence). The CDR3 length is 17 residues. V was shortened by 0 bases and J by 0 bases, with 12 bases between the two germline ends. In DNA form, the CDR3 reads TGTGCCAGCAGCTTGGAGGGGAGGCCTACGAACACCGGGGAGCTGTTTTTT. Its translation: CASSLEGRPTNTGELFF.

V gene TRBV5-4 combines with J gene TRBJ1-2; TRBD1 is a possible D gene (6 bases). This CDR3 contains 15 residues. Germline CDR1 and CDR2: SGHNT and YYREEE (reference sequence). Trimming stripped 4 bases from V and 4 bases from J, with 17 bases between. Here the CDR3 DNA reads TGTGCCAGCAGCGCCCCGACAGGAGACATCTATGGCTACACCTTC. Its protein product is CASSAPTGDIYGYTF.

This chain connects TRBV6-6 to TRBJ2-3; 9 bases agree with TRBD1. From germline, CDR1 is MNHNY and CDR2 SVGAGI (reference sequence). This CDR3 has 16 residues. V gave up 5 bases and J gave up 2 bases; unmatched junction bases: 8. CDR3 nucleotides: TGTGCCAGCAGTAAAAGACAGGGGGTGAACACAGATACGCAGTATTTT. This sequence encodes CASSKRQGVNTDTQYF.

J is TRBJ2-3 and V is TRBV9; D not resolved. This CDR3 is 15 amino acids long. Trimming took off 0 bases at V and 2 bases at J, with 10 bases between the two ends. In germline, CDR1 is SGDLS, CDR2 YYNGEE. The CDR3 here is CASSVDAEPTDTQYF. The CDR3, as DNA: TGTGCCAGCAGCGTAGATGCGGAACCCACAGATACGCAGTATTTT.

The chain recombines TRBV9 with TRBJ2-1; TRBD2 matches 14 bases. The CDR3 runs 16 residues. Losses at the gene ends were 6 bases for V and 8 bases for J; bases not matched to a gene: 10. Germline V gene lookup returns CDR1 SGDLS and CDR2 YYNGEE. Here the CDR3 reads CASTLRGLAGVDEQFF. CDR3 sequence (DNA): TGTGCCAGCACACTAAGGGGACTAGCGGGAGTCGATGAGCAGTTCTTC.

This chain joins TRBV9 and TRBJ2-1; 16 bases are a match to TRBD2. Unmatched junction bases numbered 6, after V lost 4 bases and J lost 5 bases. CDR3 length: 17 amino acids. The germline CDR1 and CDR2 sequences are SGDLS and YYNGEE. DNA of the CDR3: TGTGCCAGCAGCCCACGAGGGACTAGCGGGAGGGACAATGAGCAGTTCTTC. Protein sequence: CASSPRGTSGRDNEQFF.

This clone was found many times. J is TRBJ1-2 and V is TRBV10-3, with 7 bases identical to TRBD1. With 7 bases clipped from V and 3 bases from J, the junction kept 5 bases outside the gene matches. Germline lookup yields CDR1 ENHRY and CDR2 SYGVKD. This CDR3 is 13 amino acids long. CDR3 bases: TGTGCCATCAAGACAGGGTCTGACTATGGCTACACCTTC. Translating it yields CAIKTGSDYGYTF.

This clone was detected a few times. V usage is TRBV5-1 and J usage is TRBJ2-5; D is perhaps TRBD1 (5 bases). The CDR3 spans 14 residues. Per germline, CDR1 SGHRS and CDR2 YFSETQ. Trimming left V 3 bases short and J 1 base short, with 10 bases between. The CDR3 reads CASSSGQSQETQYF. CDR3 bases: TGCGCCAGCAGCTCAGGACAATCCCAAGAGACCCAGTACTTC.

This clone has at least ten counts. The chain combines TRBV21-1 with TRBJ2-4; the table's TRBD1 call for D was not verified on the DNA. TRBV21-1 is described as a pseudogene. There are 13 residues in the CDR3. DNA for the CDR3: TGTGCCAGCAGCCAGCTCAACAGTAACATTCAGTACTTC. Translation gives CASSQLNSNIQYF.

The gene calls are TRBV28 and TRBJ1-2, with a weak D call TRBD1 (6 bases). Trimming shortened V by 1 base and J by 4 bases, and 16 bases separated the two germline ends. CDR3 length: 16 amino acids. The germline V gene encodes CDR1 MDHEN and CDR2 SYDVKM. The DNA of the CDR3 is TGTGCCAGCAGTTTATTGGCCCGACAGGATAGCTATGGCTACACCTTC. This encodes CASSLLARQDSYGYTF.

This clone was seen a few times. DNA for the CDR3: TGCGCCAGCGGCCCAAGAGAGACCCAGTACTTC. Translating gives CASGPRETQYF. The chain combines TRBV5-1 with TRBJ2-5; unclear D gene. Between the trimmed V and J ends, which lost 7 bases and 4 bases, there was a span of 8 bases. The CDR3 is 11 amino acids. Germline-derived CDR1 and CDR2 are SGHRS and YFSETQ.

A note on this clone: With a much larger clone just one base away, this may be a read error. This sequence joins TRBV7-8 and TRBJ1-2; D may be TRBD1 (5 bases). Trimming left V 5 bases short and J 5 bases short, with 9 bases between. Germline-derived CDR1 and CDR2 are SGHVS and FQNEAQ. The CDR3 length is 12 residues. The CDR3 sequence is CASSPGGYGYTF. Written as DNA, the CDR3 is TGTGCCAGCAGCCCCGGGGGGTATGGCTACACCTTC.

As regards this clone: The sample has other DNA sequences that encode this CDR3 too. The J gene is TRBJ2-7, the V gene TRBV18; D not resolved. Germline V lookup: CDR1 KGHSH, CDR2 LQKENI. The CDR3 is 14 residues long. The V gene lost 3 bases and the J gene lost 0 bases, with 9 bases spanning the gap. The DNA of the CDR3 is TGTGCCAGCTCACCTGGACCGCGCTCCTACGAGCAGTACTTC. This codes for CASSPGPRSYEQYF.

This clone was counted only a few times. V and J are TRBV7-9 and TRBJ1-2; 8 nucleotides agree with TRBD1. The V and J ends lost 5 bases and 3 bases, in that order; junction bases with no gene match: 2. CDR3 length: 13 amino acids. Germline assignment: CDR1 SEHNR and CDR2 FQNEAQ (reference sequence). The CDR3 sequence: CASSPGQDYGYTF. In DNA, the CDR3 is TGTGCCAGCAGCCCGGGACAGGACTATGGCTACACCTTC.

This clone has more than one count but fewer than ten. V is TRBV29-1 and J is TRBJ2-3; the D gene could be TRBD1 or TRBD2 (6 bases each). Germline assignment: CDR1 SQVTM and CDR2 ANQGSEA. V lost 7 bases and J 2 bases, leaving 19 bases between the germline ends. This CDR3 is built from 15 residues. CDR3 sequence reads: CSAIQGGSNTDTQYF. The DNA of the CDR3 is TGCAGCGCAATACAGGGAGGATCGAACACAGATACGCAGTATTTT.

This chain uses TRBV21-1 with TRBJ2-5; the D call TRBD2 from the table was never checked on the DNA. TRBV21-1 is reported as a pseudogene. CDR3 length equals 16 residues. The CDR3 spells CASSKACPSGQETQYF. In DNA, the CDR3 is TGTGCCAGCAGCAAAGCCTGCCCTAGCGGTCAAGAGACCCAGTACTTC.

This clone turned up a few times. The gene calls are TRBV7-2 and TRBJ2-3, with D hard to call. CDR1 SGHTA and CDR2 FQGNSA come from the germline V gene. The CDR3 is 10 residues long. V lost 5 bases and J 4 bases, leaving 1 base between the germline ends. The CDR3: CASSPDTQYF. The CDR3 region has the DNA TGTGCCAGCAGCCCAGATACGCAGTATTTT.

The genes are TRBV9 and TRBJ2-2, with a tentative D call TRBD1 (6 bases). The V end was cut by 4 bases, the J end by 5 bases, with 6 bases between. CDR1 and CDR2 from the germline V gene are SGDLS and YYNGEE. The CDR3 is 12 residues long. CDR3 DNA: TGTGCCAGCAGCCAGGGGACCGGGGAGCTGTTTTTT. It codes for CASSQGTGELFF.

The rearrangement joins TRBV7-8 to TRBJ2-7; D is uncertain. Germline V gene data show CDR1 as SGHVS and CDR2 as FQNEAQ. The V and J ends lost 2 bases and 7 bases respectively, with 9 bases between them. The CDR3 sequence is 12 residues long. The CDR3 sequence is CASSLILGEQYF. DNA for the CDR3: TGTGCCAGCAGCTTAATCCTAGGAGAGCAGTACTTC.

This clone appeared a single time. CDR3 bases: TGTGCCAGCAGCAGGACTAGCGGGAGTTACAATGAGCAGTTCTTC. It specifies CASSRTSGSYNEQFF. The chain couples TRBV5-5 to TRBJ2-1; 13 positions agree with TRBD2. This CDR3 has 15 amino acids. V lost 4 bases, J lost 4 bases, and 2 bases stayed unmatched. Germline lookup yields CDR1 SGHKS and CDR2 YYEKEE (reference sequence).

The chain recombines TRBV12-1 with TRBJ2-2; the DNA was not compared with TRBD2, the D call given in the table. TRBV12-1 is a pseudogene. The CDR3 runs 16 residues. CDR3 DNA sequence: TGTGCCAGCGCCCAAGTTAGCGTCTCGAACACCGGGGAGCTGTTTTTT. Its protein is CASAQVSVSNTGELFF.

The chain is built from TRBV6-5 and TRBJ2-7; a possible D gene is TRBD1 (6 bases). Germline CDR1 MNHEY, CDR2 SVGAGI. Trimming took off 0 bases at V and 3 bases at J, with 12 bases between the two ends. The CDR3 is made up of 15 amino acids. The CDR3 reads CASSYSGTSLYEQYF. DNA of the CDR3: TGTGCCAGCAGTTACTCCGGGACATCTCTCTACGAGCAGTACTTC.